These 18 T cell receptor beta chains were all obtained from the same sample, sequenced in a study of blood T cell repertoires in COVID-19. The method was immunoSEQ multiplex PCR; TCRdb's version includes in-frame clones alone and lacks a portion of them. Seen here are 200,000 to 250,000 clones, approximately 82% observed once, and the top ten hold around 3.5%. What was sequenced was peripheral blood. The source of these receptors is a woman older than 75 with acute or convalescent COVID-19.

The chain links TRBV6-6 to TRBJ1-4; a weak D match, TRBD1 (5 bases). The CDR3 contains 15 residues. V was trimmed by 10 bases and J by 6 bases, leaving 21 bases between them. CDR1 is MNHNY and CDR2 is SVGAGI in the germline V gene (reference sequence). The CDR3 DNA reads as TGTGCCACCCTGAGGGCATCGGGGGGGGATGAAAAACTGTTTTTT. Translated, it gives CATLRASGGDEKLFF.

The V gene is TRBV10-3, the J gene TRBJ2-6; D might be TRBD1 (5 bases). V gave up 4 bases and J gave up 2 bases, with 9 bases separating them. The CDR3 consists of 15 residues. In germline, CDR1 is ENHRY, CDR2 SYGVKD. The CDR3 nucleotides are TGTGCCATCAGTGTCGCAGGGACTGGGGCCAACGTCCTGACTTTC. This encodes CAISVAGTGANVLTF.

This sequence joins TRBV19 and TRBJ1-1, with no clear D. The CDR3 totals 14 residues. From germline, CDR1 is LNHDA and CDR2 SQIVND (reference sequence). V was trimmed by 9 bases and J by 6 bases, leaving 20 bases between them. CDR3: CASNAGSLVAEAFF. DNA of the CDR3: TGTGCCAGCAACGCGGGATCCCTCGTCGCTGAAGCTTTCTTT.

CDR3: CASSQNSGGPNTGELFF. Written as DNA, the CDR3 is TGCGCCAGCAGCCAAAATAGCGGGGGGCCCAACACCGGGGAGCTGTTTTTT. The chain carries TRBV4-1 and TRBJ2-2; 10 bases line up with TRBD2. This CDR3 has 17 residues. CDR1 MGHRA and CDR2 YSYEKL come from the germline V gene. Trimming took 2 bases from V and 2 from J; bases not matched to a gene: 5.

CDR3 nucleotide sequence: TGTGCCATCAGTGAGGTCCGGGGGTCTCTGGGTTATTCACCCCTCCACTTT. This sequence encodes CAISEVRGSLGYSPLHF. The chain carries TRBV10-3 and TRBJ1-6; TRBD1 is a possible D gene (5 bases). The CDR3 has 17 amino acids. Between the trimmed V and J ends, which lost 2 bases and 8 bases, there was a span of 19 bases. Per the germline V gene, CDR1 is ENHRY and CDR2 is SYGVKD.

This clone has only one observation. J is TRBJ2-1 and V is TRBV6-4; 7 nucleotides match TRBD2. The CDR3 has 15 residues. Germline CDR1 reads MRHNA; CDR2 reads SNTAGT. Trimming at V came to 6 bases and at J to 6 bases, leaving 11 bases not matched to a gene. The chain's CDR3 is CASSAVGTTLNEQFF. CDR3 nucleotides: TGTGCCAGCAGCGCTGTTGGGACTACCCTCAATGAGCAGTTCTTC.

The chain links TRBV11-3 to TRBJ2-7; 9 bases match TRBD2. With 1 base clipped from V and 2 bases from J, the junction kept 3 bases outside the gene matches. The CDR3 loop spans 15 amino acids. The germline V gene encodes CDR1 SGHNT and CDR2 YENEEA. DNA of the CDR3: TGTGCCAGCAGCTTAGGCGGGGGGGCAGCCTACGAGCAGTACTTC. Encoded protein: CASSLGGGAAYEQYF.

The chain joins TRBV7-2 to TRBJ1-2; no firm D call. CDR1 is SGHTA and CDR2 is FQGNSA in the germline V gene. Trimming removed 1 base at V and 0 bases at J, with 12 bases between. There are 16 residues in the CDR3. The CDR3 region is CASSLGPGETNYGYTF. Written as DNA, the CDR3 is TGTGCCAGCAGCTTAGGCCCCGGGGAAACTAACTATGGCTACACCTTC.

This clone was observed a handful of times. This chain uses TRBV5-6 with TRBJ1-5; D is uncertain. The CDR3 consists of 15 residues. Germline loops: CDR1 SGHDT, CDR2 YYEEEE. V was cut by 2 bases and J by 2 bases, with 11 bases left in between. CDR3 in DNA: TGTGCCAGCAGCTTTCGCACATCTCGCAATCAGCCCCAGCATTTT. Amino acid sequence: CASSFRTSRNQPQHF.

The chain has TRBV10-3 and TRBJ1-2; TRBD1 is a possible D gene (6 bases). Germline values: CDR1 ENHRY, CDR2 SYGVKD. V gave up 4 bases and J gave up 7 bases, with 37 bases separating them. This CDR3 has 21 amino acids. CDR3 residues: CAISATGEGSFFPNLKVGYTF. Here the CDR3 DNA reads TGTGCCATCAGTGCGACAGGAGAGGGGTCCTTTTTCCCTAACTTAAAGGTTGGCTACACCTTC.

The chain has TRBV18 and TRBJ1-1, with 9 nucleotides matching TRBD1. The V and J ends lost 8 bases and 1 base, in that order; junction bases with no gene match: 2. Germline values: CDR1 KGHSH, CDR2 LQKENI. This CDR3 spans 13 amino acids. CDR3 protein: CASHRGRNTEAFF. CDR3 DNA sequence: TGTGCCAGCCACAGGGGGCGGAACACTGAAGCTTTCTTT.

The rearrangement uses TRBV3-1 (or the pseudogene TRBV3-2) and TRBJ2-3; 8 positions match TRBD2. CDR1 LGHDT and CDR2 YNNKEL come from the germline V gene (reference sequence). Trimming removed 8 bases from V and 4 bases from J; junction bases left unmatched: 11. CDR3 length equals 15 residues. Here the CDR3 reads CASSNTGGTADTQYF. CDR3 bases: TGTGCCAGCTCTAACACGGGGGGGACGGCAGATACGCAGTATTTT.

The V call is TRBV19, the J call TRBJ2-3; 9 bases agree with TRBD2. This CDR3 is built from 17 residues. The germline V gene encodes CDR1 LNHDA and CDR2 SQIVND (reference sequence). V was clipped by 3 bases and J by 2 bases; unmatched bases: 9. The CDR3 protein is CASSIFASGISTDTQYF. For the CDR3, the DNA is TGTGCCAGTAGTATTTTTGCTAGCGGGATTTCCACAGATACGCAGTATTTT.

The chain combines TRBV5-6 with TRBJ1-2; D remains unclear. V was pared by 4 bases and J by 3 bases, with 4 bases between. The CDR3 is 11 residues long. From germline, CDR1 is SGHDT and CDR2 YYEEEE. CDR3 sequence reads: CASSTHYGYTF. The CDR3 DNA reads TGTGCCAGCAGCACACACTATGGCTACACCTTC.

The chain joins TRBV30 to TRBJ1-3; D not resolved. With 3 bases removed from V and 0 bases from J, the gap between germline ends came to 12 bases. This CDR3 is built from 15 residues. Germline CDR1 and CDR2: GTSNPN and SVGIG (reference sequence). CDR3 coding DNA: TGTGCCTGGAGCGATCCGGGATTCTCTGGAAACACCATATATTTT. It codes for CAWSDPGFSGNTIYF.

This clone occurred a few times. The chain is built from TRBV6-5 and TRBJ1-4; D is possibly TRBD1 (6 bases). Germline CDR1 MNHEY, CDR2 SVGAGI. This CDR3 is 13 amino acids long. Trimming took 11 bases from V and 8 from J, leaving 18 bases between them. The CDR3: CASKTGVGEKLFF. The CDR3, as DNA: TGTGCCTCAAAGACAGGCGTGGGCGAAAAACTGTTTTTT.

Turning to this clone: The sample has other DNA sequences that encode this CDR3 too. The genes are TRBV2 and TRBJ2-5; no reliable D call. Germline V gene sequence: CDR1 SNHLY, CDR2 FYNNEI. The V and J ends lost 5 bases and 5 bases respectively, with 6 bases between them. The CDR3 contains 11 residues. The CDR3 DNA is TGTGCCAGCAGTCCTCTCGAGACCCAGTACTTC. Translating it yields CASSPLETQYF.

The genes are TRBV5-1 and TRBJ2-7, with 8 bases aligning to TRBD1. The V gene end was trimmed by 2 bases and the J gene end by 6 bases; junction bases not matched to a gene: 4. This CDR3 region has 13 residues. Germline CDR1 and CDR2: SGHRS and YFSETQ. The CDR3 DNA is TGCGCCAGCAGCTTCGGACAGGGCGTCGAGCAGTACTTC. Protein: CASSFGQGVEQYF.